This T cell receptor (beta chain) was captured by sequencing in a study of technical replicates of blood from a few donors. This table comes from immunoSEQ multiplex PCR, and its TCRdb copy is limited to in-frame clones, with some not included. Altogether over 90,000 clones are present, approximately 96% being singletons, with the ten largest covering less than 0.45%. The receptor's source is a human donor in good health. Material: T cells isolated from PBMCs.

The CDR3 DNA is TGCGCCAGCAGCCATACGTTCGAGGACAGAGGAACTGAGCAGTTCTTC. Translated: CASSHTFEDRGTEQFF. The chain links TRBV4-3 to TRBJ2-1; TRBD1 is a possible D gene (6 bases). CDR3 length: 16 amino acids. The germline V gene encodes CDR1 LGHNA and CDR2 YSLEER. V gave up 3 bases and J gave up 9 bases, with 21 bases separating them.